These T cell receptor beta chains were read from a single sample in a study of monozygotic twins with cystic fibrosis. The repertoire was sequenced with immunoSEQ multiplex PCR; TCRdb's copy has only in-frame clones and lacks some. The repertoire consists of about 20,000 clones, with about 97% occurring once and the leading ten covering more than 1.5%. Source material: blood. The receptors originated from a woman in her thirties with cystic fibrosis. Each CDR3 is given without its conserved first and last residue. Fields, in order: V gene, J gene, CDR3 protein.

>TRBV9|TRBJ1-1
ASSGRLTGMGSEAF
>TRBV27|TRBJ1-2
ASSFSGQGSYGYT
>TRBV21-1|TRBJ2-3
AGPGGGHSTDTQY
>TRBV5-4|TRBJ2-7
ASSFTRGAVYEQY
>TRBV6-1|TRBJ2-7
ASGFSPLYEQY
>TRBV5-1|TRBJ1-3
ASSRTGLGNTIY
>TRBV9|TRBJ2-5
ASSVVPGPGETQY
>TRBV23-1|TRBJ2-5
ASSRGTPVETQY
>TRBV9|TRBJ1-2
ASSVDVVPNYGYT
>TRBV28|TRBJ2-7
ASTIVGSSYEQY
>TRBV29-1|TRBJ2-2
SVEDVQGRSTGELF
>TRBV18|TRBJ2-1
ASSPIGGSSYNEQF
>TRBV7-7|TRBJ2-5
ASSLRTSGGSQY
>TRBV4-2|TRBJ2-5
ASSQGLARETQY
>TRBV29-1|TRBJ2-7
SVGVAGYEQY
>TRBV15|TRBJ1-2
ATSSPNRANYGYT
>TRBV15|TRBJ2-1
ATALQGAMGEQF
>TRBV5-6|TRBJ1-5
ASSTGTGGGNQPQH
>TRBV4-3|TRBJ2-2
ASSQARGGVAGELF
>TRBV6-4|TRBJ2-2
ASSVRGDNPGELF
>TRBV11-2|TRBJ1-1
ASSFRMTGLNTEAF
>TRBV2|TRBJ1-5
ASRPNAFPGSRGPQH
>TRBV11-2|TRBJ1-4
ASSLTDSTNEKLF
>TRBV15|TRBJ1-2
ATRMAGGNYGYT
>TRBV25-1|TRBJ2-7
ASSEMGQGNFY
>TRBV5-1|TRBJ2-7
ASRVSEQY
>TRBV14|TRBJ1-1
ASSPLPHTEAF
>TRBV6-4|TRBJ1-2
ASSEWETGNNYGYT
>TRBV6-5|TRBJ1-1
ASSLIWNTEAF
>TRBV7-2|TRBJ2-5
ASSSRQVMETQY
>TRBV7-2|TRBJ2-3
ASSLTSGGVADTQY
>TRBV6-1|TRBJ2-4
ASSETGLGTFQY
>TRBV5-1|TRBJ2-7
ASSWDRTDLSYEQY